This T cell receptor beta chain originates from a study of T cells after yellow fever vaccination. Study background: SMART-Seq v4 Ultra Low Input served to prepare low-cell-number fractions. Study-level findings and limits: Post-booster repertoires contained most primary-vaccination clones again (about 95% CD4, around 88% CD8).

In regard to this clonotype: Its target is unknown.

TCRdb itself ran the 5' RACE reads through MiXCR, one entry per CDR3 protein. The profile covers roughly 250,000 distinct CDR3 sequences, with 10% to 15% appearing a single time and 0.45% to 0.65% taken by the ten largest. This TCR derives from a man aged 25 to 45 who received the YFV17D yellow fever vaccine. Sequenced material: CD4+ T cells sorted from PBMCs, taken 45 days after the yellow fever booster vaccination.

CDR3 nucleotides: TGCGCCAGCTCGCCTAGCGGGAGAGCCAATGAGCAGTTCTTC. Translated: CASSPSGRANEQFF. The chain uses TRBV5-1 and TRBJ2-1, with 10 bases fitting TRBD2. The V gene's germline CDR1 is SGHRS and CDR2 YFSETQ. This CDR3 comprises 14 residues. Trimming removed 7 bases from V and 6 bases from J; junction bases left unmatched: 7.